Listed below are T cell receptor beta chains from one sample, sequenced in a study of graft-versus-host responses after intestinal transplantation. Antigens of these TCRs are unknown. This table comes from immunoSEQ multiplex PCR, and its TCRdb copy is limited to in-frame clones, with some not included. The top ten hold 1.3% of the sample, which has 60,000 to 80,000 clones, around 91% seen once. The material was unstimulated CD8+ T cells sorted from spleen or lymph node cells, obtained before intestinal transplant. The receptors come from a human donor who received an intestinal transplant. CDR3s include the opening cysteine and the closing phenylalanine or tryptophan. A D gene is named only where the DNA matches it firmly. Some rows mark clone size as missing; the rest say once, few, many or name a class of expanded clone.

clone_size: -
v_call: TRBV19
d_call: -
j_call: TRBJ1-1
cdr3_length: 13
cdr3_aa: CASSIRSRGEAFF
cdr3_nt: TGTGCCAGTAGTATAAGATCGAGAGGTGAAGCTTTCTTT

clone_size: -
v_call: TRBV12-5
d_call: TRBD1
j_call: TRBJ1-2
cdr3_length: 14
cdr3_aa: CASGFRQGAGGYTF
cdr3_nt: TGTGCTAGTGGTTTTCGGCAGGGGGCAGGGGGCTACACCTTC

clone_size: -
v_call: TRBV7-3
d_call: -
j_call: TRBJ2-5
cdr3_length: 14
cdr3_aa: CASSPGGIQETQYF
cdr3_nt: TGTGCCAGCAGCCCTGGGGGGATCCAAGAGACCCAGTACTTC

clone_size: -
v_call: TRBV6-6
d_call: -
j_call: TRBJ2-7
cdr3_length: 11
cdr3_aa: CASSSFYEQYF
cdr3_nt: TGTGCCAGCAGTTCATTTTACGAGCAGTACTTC

clone_size: -
v_call: TRBV5-1
d_call: -
j_call: TRBJ1-1
cdr3_length: 14
cdr3_aa: CASSPGLLNTEAFF
cdr3_nt: TGCGCCAGCAGCCCGGGACTCTTGAACACTGAAGCTTTCTTT

clone_size: -
v_call: TRBV27
d_call: -
j_call: TRBJ1-1
cdr3_length: 13
cdr3_aa: CASSLSRGTEAFF
cdr3_nt: TGTGCCAGCAGTTTATCAAGGGGGACTGAAGCTTTCTTT

clone_size: -
v_call: TRBV7-9
d_call: TRBD2
j_call: TRBJ2-7
cdr3_length: 17
cdr3_aa: CASSPPRFSGASYEQYF
cdr3_nt: TGTGCCAGCAGCCCACCGAGGTTTAGCGGGGCCTCCTACGAGCAGTACTTC

clone_size: -
v_call: TRBV10-3
d_call: -
j_call: TRBJ2-3
cdr3_length: 14
cdr3_aa: CAISGGVAGDTQYF
cdr3_nt: TGTGCCATCAGTGGGGGGGTAGCAGGAGATACGCAGTATTTT

clone_size: -
v_call: TRBV13
d_call: -
j_call: TRBJ2-1
cdr3_length: 15
cdr3_aa: CASSLGGGYHNEQFF
cdr3_nt: TGTGCCAGCAGCTTAGGCGGGGGTTACCACAATGAGCAGTTCTTC

clone_size: -
v_call: TRBV7-2
d_call: -
j_call: TRBJ2-7
cdr3_length: 14
cdr3_aa: CASSLVVEPPEQYF
cdr3_nt: TGTGCCAGCAGCTTAGTCGTGGAGCCTCCCGAGCAGTACTTC

clone_size: few
v_call: TRBV19
d_call: -
j_call: TRBJ1-1
cdr3_length: 12
cdr3_aa: CASSMGGTEAFF
cdr3_nt: TGTGCCAGTAGTATGGGAGGCACTGAAGCTTTCTTT

clone_size: -
v_call: TRBV19
d_call: -
j_call: TRBJ1-3
cdr3_length: 15
cdr3_aa: CASSPGSVSGNTIYF
cdr3_nt: TGTGCCAGTAGTCCAGGTTCTGTCTCTGGAAACACCATATATTTT

clone_size: once
v_call: TRBV19
d_call: -
j_call: TRBJ2-2
cdr3_length: 15
cdr3_aa: CASSISQGSTGELFF
cdr3_nt: TGTGCCAGTAGTATATCACAGGGATCGACCGGGGAGCTGTTTTTT

clone_size: -
v_call: TRBV23-1
d_call: TRBD1
j_call: TRBJ2-3
cdr3_length: 17
cdr3_aa: CASRLTGEDPSSDTQYF
cdr3_nt: TGCGCCAGCAGACTGACAGGGGAGGACCCATCGAGCGATACGCAGTATTTT

clone_size: -
v_call: TRBV7-9
d_call: TRBD2
j_call: TRBJ2-2
cdr3_length: 15
cdr3_aa: CASSSWRGGSGELFF
cdr3_nt: TGTGCCAGCAGCTCCTGGCGGGGGGGCTCCGGGGAGCTGTTTTTT

clone_size: once
v_call: TRBV10-2
d_call: -
j_call: TRBJ2-5
cdr3_length: 15
cdr3_aa: CASNRQEHYQEPQYF
cdr3_nt: TGCGCCAGCAATCGACAGGAGCATTACCAAGAGCCCCAGTACTTC

clone_size: -
v_call: TRBV25-1
d_call: TRBD1
j_call: TRBJ1-2
cdr3_length: 14
cdr3_aa: CASSEGGQGYGYTF
cdr3_nt: TGTGCCAGCAGTGAAGGGGGACAGGGCTATGGCTACACCTTC

clone_size: -
v_call: TRBV9
d_call: -
j_call: TRBJ2-2
cdr3_length: 18
cdr3_aa: CASSARAGGETVSGELFF
cdr3_nt: TGTGCCAGCAGCGCGAGGGCGGGCGGGGAAACGGTATCCGGGGAGCTGTTTTTT

clone_size: -
v_call: TRBV7-3
d_call: TRBD1
j_call: TRBJ1-1
cdr3_length: 16
cdr3_aa: CASSLTGGLGETEAFF
cdr3_nt: TGTGCCAGCAGCTTAACAGGGGGCCTGGGGGAAACTGAAGCTTTCTTT

clone_size: -
v_call: TRBV7-6
d_call: -
j_call: TRBJ1-5
cdr3_length: 13
cdr3_aa: CASSLGEAQPQHF
cdr3_nt: TGTGCCAGCAGCTTAGGTGAGGCCCAGCCCCAGCATTTT

clone_size: -
v_call: TRBV27
d_call: -
j_call: TRBJ2-1
cdr3_length: 16
cdr3_aa: CASSLSGGGAYNEQFF
cdr3_nt: TGTGCCAGCAGTTTATCGGGCGGGGGCGCTTACAATGAGCAGTTCTTC

clone_size: -
v_call: TRBV11-2
d_call: TRBD1
j_call: TRBJ2-7
cdr3_length: 15
cdr3_aa: CASSQGQAMAYEQYF
cdr3_nt: TGTGCCAGCAGCCAGGGACAGGCCATGGCCTACGAGCAGTACTTC

clone_size: -
v_call: TRBV7-2
d_call: TRBD2
j_call: TRBJ2-3
cdr3_length: 14
cdr3_aa: CASSLGGGGDTQYF
cdr3_nt: TGTGCCAGCAGCTTGGGCGGGGGAGGAGATACGCAGTATTTT

clone_size: -
v_call: TRBV10-2
d_call: TRBD1
j_call: TRBJ1-2
cdr3_length: 15
cdr3_aa: CASSEIGQGVDGYTF
cdr3_nt: TGCGCCAGCAGTGAGATCGGACAGGGGGTTGATGGCTACACCTTC

clone_size: -
v_call: TRBV6-1
d_call: TRBD1
j_call: TRBJ1-1
cdr3_length: 14
cdr3_aa: CASSDRGQNTEAFF
cdr3_nt: TGTGCCAGCAGCGACAGGGGCCAGAACACTGAAGCTTTCTTT

clone_size: -
v_call: TRBV6-5
d_call: -
j_call: TRBJ2-2
cdr3_length: 15
cdr3_aa: CASTNAYLEPGELFF
cdr3_nt: TGTGCCAGCACCAATGCGTATTTAGAACCCGGGGAGCTGTTTTTT

clone_size: -
v_call: TRBV18
d_call: -
j_call: TRBJ2-3
cdr3_length: 16
cdr3_aa: CASSPEDGSVPDTQYF
cdr3_nt: TGTGCCAGCTCACCAGAGGATGGTAGCGTTCCAGATACGCAGTATTTT

clone_size: -
v_call: TRBV27
d_call: TRBD1
j_call: TRBJ1-2
cdr3_length: 14
cdr3_aa: CASSFSEGAGGYTF
cdr3_nt: TGTGCCAGCAGTTTTTCTGAGGGGGCGGGCGGCTACACCTTC

clone_size: once
v_call: TRBV2
d_call: -
j_call: TRBJ2-1
cdr3_length: 16
cdr3_aa: CATLGFSGSSYNEQFF
cdr3_nt: TGTGCCACCCTGGGGTTTAGCGGAAGCTCCTACAATGAGCAGTTCTTC

clone_size: -
v_call: TRBV4-1
d_call: TRBD1
j_call: TRBJ1-1
cdr3_length: 14
cdr3_aa: CASSQPQGFTEAFF
cdr3_nt: TGCGCCAGCAGCCAACCACAGGGGTTCACTGAAGCTTTCTTT

clone_size: -
v_call: TRBV7-8
d_call: TRBD1
j_call: TRBJ2-3
cdr3_length: 16
cdr3_aa: CASSLGQGASTDTQYF
cdr3_nt: TGTGCCAGCAGCCTAGGACAGGGGGCGAGCACAGATACGCAGTATTTT

clone_size: -
v_call: TRBV13
d_call: -
j_call: TRBJ2-2
cdr3_length: 13
cdr3_aa: CASSPTSTGELFF
cdr3_nt: TGTGCCAGCAGCCCAACTAGCACCGGGGAGCTGTTTTTT

clone_size: -
v_call: TRBV6-4
d_call: -
j_call: TRBJ2-1
cdr3_length: 15
cdr3_aa: CASSLVGSLDNEQFF
cdr3_nt: TGTGCCAGCAGTTTGGTCGGTAGTCTCGACAATGAGCAGTTCTTC

clone_size: -
v_call: TRBV7-2
d_call: TRBD1
j_call: TRBJ1-1
cdr3_length: 15
cdr3_aa: CASSPSTGAVTEAFF
cdr3_nt: TGTGCCAGCAGCCCTTCAACAGGGGCAGTTACTGAAGCTTTCTTT

clone_size: -
v_call: TRBV7-8
d_call: TRBD2
j_call: TRBJ2-1
cdr3_length: 15
cdr3_aa: CASSLASGAYNEQFF
cdr3_nt: TGTGCCAGCAGCTTAGCTAGCGGGGCCTACAATGAGCAGTTCTTC

clone_size: -
v_call: TRBV19
d_call: TRBD2
j_call: TRBJ2-7
cdr3_length: 12
cdr3_aa: CASRGGRHEQYF
cdr3_nt: TGTGCCAGTAGGGGAGGGAGGCACGAGCAGTACTTC

clone_size: -
v_call: TRBV5-4
d_call: -
j_call: TRBJ2-1
cdr3_length: 13
cdr3_aa: CASSWGDPNEQFF
cdr3_nt: TGTGCCAGCAGCTGGGGGGACCCCAATGAGCAGTTCTTC

clone_size: -
v_call: TRBV5-4
d_call: TRBD1
j_call: TRBJ1-6
cdr3_length: 17
cdr3_aa: CASSFPGQGSHNSPLHF
cdr3_nt: TGTGCCAGCAGCTTCCCGGGACAGGGATCACATAATTCACCCCTCCACTTT

clone_size: -
v_call: TRBV9
d_call: -
j_call: TRBJ2-2
cdr3_length: 12
cdr3_aa: CASSASTGELFF
cdr3_nt: TGTGCCAGCAGCGCCTCGACCGGGGAGCTGTTTTTT

clone_size: -
v_call: TRBV6-1
d_call: -
j_call: TRBJ1-2
cdr3_length: 14
cdr3_aa: CASSARTGNYGYTF
cdr3_nt: TGTGCCAGCAGTGCCCGTACAGGGAACTATGGCTACACCTTC

clone_size: -
v_call: TRBV15
d_call: TRBD1
j_call: TRBJ1-2
cdr3_length: 16
cdr3_aa: CATSRDKQGGGYGYTF
cdr3_nt: TGTGCCACCAGCAGAGACAAACAGGGGGGGGGCTATGGCTACACCTTC

clone_size: -
v_call: TRBV5-4
d_call: TRBD2
j_call: TRBJ2-5
cdr3_length: 15
cdr3_aa: CASSSGTANQETQYF
cdr3_nt: TGTGCCAGCAGCAGCGGGACGGCAAATCAAGAGACCCAGTACTTC

clone_size: once
v_call: TRBV19
d_call: TRBD1
j_call: TRBJ1-6
cdr3_length: 15
cdr3_aa: CASSIGGTGVSPLHF
cdr3_nt: TGTGCCAGTAGTATAGGGGGGACAGGGGTATCACCCCTCCACTTT

clone_size: -
v_call: TRBV28
d_call: -
j_call: TRBJ1-1
cdr3_length: 16
cdr3_aa: CASSLGLETGNTEAFF
cdr3_nt: TGTGCCAGCAGTTTGGGCCTAGAGACAGGCAACACTGAAGCTTTCTTT

clone_size: -
v_call: TRBV5-4
d_call: -
j_call: TRBJ2-7
cdr3_length: 13
cdr3_aa: CASSLVPSYEQYF
cdr3_nt: TGTGCCAGCAGCCTCGTCCCCTCCTACGAGCAGTACTTC